This entry lists 16 T cell receptor beta chains sequenced from one sample in a study of early T cells in non-severe SARS-CoV-2 infection. TCRdb used MiXCR to reprocess the 5' RACE reads, holding one entry per CDR3 protein. Among 90,000 to 130,000 distinct CDR3 sequences listed, roughly 12% were seen once. Material: whole blood, obtained at baseline. These receptors were taken from an adult who was a healthcare worker with PCR-confirmed SARS-CoV-2 infection or an uninfected control (not recorded which).

V is TRBV11-3 and J is TRBJ2-7, with TRBD1 matching 7 bases. Germline assignment: CDR1 SGHNT and CDR2 YENEEA. The CDR3 covers 14 residues. Trimming at V came to 1 base and at J to 5 bases, leaving 5 bases not matched to a gene. CDR3 region: CASSLGTGMHEQYF. The CDR3 bases are TGTGCCAGCAGCTTAGGGACAGGAATGCACGAGCAGTACTTC.

This clonotype was counted a few times. The V and J genes are TRBV7-6 and TRBJ2-3; the D gene could be TRBD1 or TRBD2 (5 bases each). The ends were cut back, 3 bases at V and 2 bases at J, with 9 bases in the middle. The CDR3 has 14 amino acids. The germline CDR1 and CDR2 sequences are SGHVS and FNYEAQ. The DNA for the CDR3 is TGTGCCAGCAGCTTCCGGGACCACACAGATACGCAGTATTTT. This codes for CASSFRDHTDTQYF. Full variable domain (missing parts from reference TRBV7-6 and TRBJ2-3): GAGVSQSPRYKVTKRGQDVALRCDPISGHVSLYWYRQALGQGPEFLTYFNYEAQQDKSGLPNDRFSAERPEGSISTLTIQRTEQRDSAMYRCASSFRDHTDTQYFGPGTRLTVL.

This clonotype was counted only a few times. This chain connects TRBV11-2 to TRBJ2-3; 9 bases are a match to TRBD2. This CDR3 is 13 amino acids long. The ends lost 8 bases at V and 2 bases at J; junction bases unmatched: 2. Germline loops: CDR1 SGHAT, CDR2 FQNNGV. The CDR3 nucleotides read TGTGCCAGCGGGACTAGCCACACAGATACGCAGTATTTT. This sequence encodes CASGTSHTDTQYF.

This clonotype was picked up many times. The chain combines TRBV2 with TRBJ1-5; D unresolved. Germline lookup yields CDR1 SNHLY and CDR2 FYNNEI. Deletions cut 2 bases from V and 3 bases from J, with 8 bases between. This CDR3 is built from 14 residues. This CDR3 is CASSESQVNQPQHF. CDR3 DNA: TGTGCCAGCAGTGAAAGCCAGGTCAATCAGCCCCAGCATTTT.

This chain's CDR3 is CASSLRKNTGELFF. The CDR3 DNA reads TGTGCCAGCAGCTTGAGGAAAAACACCGGGGAGCTGTTTTTT. This chain joins TRBV5-4 and TRBJ2-2; D not resolved. CDR3 length: 14 amino acids. The V end was cut by 1 base, the J end by 2 bases, with 6 bases between. Germline V gene data show CDR1 as SGHNT and CDR2 as YYREEE (reference sequence).

This clonotype was counted at least ten times. This chain joins TRBV12-3 or TRBV12-4 and TRBJ1-2; weak D call: TRBD1 (5 bases). The germline V and J ends were trimmed by 5 bases and 3 bases, with 10 bases remaining between them. The CDR3 is 13 amino acids. As DNA, the CDR3 is TGTGCCAGCAGTGGAAGGGGATACTATGGCTACACCTTC. Residues: CASSGRGYYGYTF.

This clonotype was observed at least ten times. V usage is TRBV7-9 and J usage is TRBJ1-4, with 10 bases matching TRBD1. Trimming at V came to 5 bases and at J to 7 bases, leaving 4 bases not matched to a gene. The CDR3 length is 14 residues. Germline CDR1 reads SEHNR; CDR2 reads FQNEAQ (reference sequence). CDR3 nucleotides: TGTGCCAGCAGCCGGGACAGGGGTAGTGAAAAACTGTTTTTT. This codes for CASSRDRGSEKLFF.

In its sample, this clonotype was seen many times. V gene TRBV7-6 combines with J gene TRBJ1-4, with TRBD1 matching over 7 bases. Trimming removed 5 bases from V and 5 bases from J; junction bases left unmatched: 5. The V gene's germline CDR1 is SGHVS and CDR2 FNYEAQ. The CDR3 loop spans 14 amino acids. In DNA form, the CDR3 reads TGTGCCAGCAGCACCGGGACAGCGAATGAAAAACTGTTTTTT. Residues: CASSTGTANEKLFF.

J is TRBJ1-1 and V is TRBV29-1, with D possibly being TRBD1 (6 bases). Looked up from germline, CDR1 is SQVTM and CDR2 is ANQGSEA. Trimming left V 4 bases short and J 0 bases short, with 12 bases between. This CDR3 has 14 amino acids. CDR3 nucleotides: TGCAGCGTTGCCGGGACACCCATGAACACTGAAGCTTTCTTT. It translates to CSVAGTPMNTEAFF.

The chain links TRBV2 to TRBJ2-7; D may be TRBD2 (6 bases). Germline V gene lookup returns CDR1 SNHLY and CDR2 FYNNEI. The CDR3 runs 17 residues. The ends were cut back, 0 bases at V and 0 bases at J, with 15 bases in the middle. DNA for the CDR3: TGTGCCAGCAGTGAAGCTGGTAAGGGGAGGAGCTCCTACGAGCAGTACTTC. It is translated as CASSEAGKGRSSYEQYF.

Regarding this clonotype: One junction end does not reproduce the germline sequence, and a read error may be involved. The chain carries TRBV28 and TRBJ1-1; D is ambiguous. CDR1 MDHEN and CDR2 SYDVKM come from the germline V gene. The CDR3 spans 12 residues. CDR3 DNA: TGTGCCAGCAATCCTGGGAACACTGAAGCTCTCTTT. Translating gives CASNPGNTEALF. Using reference TRBV28 and TRBJ1-1 for the parts outside the CDR3, the full variable domain is DVKVTQSSRYLVKRTGEKVFLECVQDMDHENMFWYRQDPGLGLRLIYFSYDVKMKEKGDIPEGYSVSREKKERFSLILESASTNQTSMYLCASNPGNTEALFGQGTRLTVV.

This clonotype was counted a few times. The chain has TRBV5-1 and TRBJ2-3; 8 bases match TRBD2. The CDR3 spans 17 residues. Germline V gene sequence: CDR1 SGHRS, CDR2 YFSETQ. Unmatched junction bases numbered 11, after V lost 0 bases and J lost 5 bases. The CDR3 reads CASSLVPSGGPGDTQYF. The DNA for the CDR3 is TGCGCCAGCAGCTTGGTGCCCAGCGGGGGTCCTGGAGATACGCAGTATTTT.

A few counts support this clonotype. The J gene is TRBJ1-5, the V gene TRBV6-5; D is undetermined. V was pared by 0 bases and J by 6 bases, with 12 bases between. CDR3 length: 15 residues. Germline V gene sequence: CDR1 MNHEY, CDR2 SVGAGI. This chain's CDR3 is CASSYSVARLQPQHF. For the CDR3, the DNA is TGTGCCAGCAGTTACTCAGTCGCCCGCCTTCAGCCCCAGCATTTT.

CDR3 region: CSADRGSYNEQFF. For the CDR3, the DNA is TGCAGTGCGGACAGGGGCTCCTACAATGAGCAGTTCTTC. The chain carries TRBV20-1 and TRBJ2-1; TRBD1 matches 9 bases. J was trimmed by 0 bases and V by 6 bases; bases with no gene match: 0. This CDR3 region has 13 residues. Per germline, CDR1 DFQATT and CDR2 SNEGSKA (reference sequence).

This clonotype was detected many times. This chain uses TRBV5-1 with TRBJ2-3; maybe TRBD2 (6 bases). Trimming cost V 4 bases and J 6 bases, with 18 bases left between them. The CDR3 is 15 residues long. CDR1 and CDR2 from the germline V gene are SGHRS and YFSETQ. CDR3 protein: CASSPAWGGADTQYF. The CDR3 nucleotides are TGCGCCAGCAGCCCGGCCTGGGGCGGGGCGGATACGCAGTATTTT.

The gene calls are TRBV28 and TRBJ2-1; 8 nucleotides line up with TRBD2. This CDR3 has 17 amino acids. CDR1 is MDHEN, CDR2 SYDVKM, per germline. The V gene end was trimmed by 2 bases and the J gene end by 4 bases; junction bases not matched to a gene: 10. The CDR3, as DNA: TGTGCCAGCAGTTTAGGGACGACTAGCGAAGGGTACAATGAGCAGTTCTTC. Translating gives CASSLGTTSEGYNEQFF.